This T cell receptor beta chain was recovered during a study of molecular identifiers for immune sequencing clone quantification. In the study overall: In replicates, the authors split RNA from roughly 18,000 or 92,000 naive CD8 cells five ways and sequenced four. Study outcomes and limitations: Over 99% of CMV-specific effector molecules, but under 1% of naive ones, were in clones above 20 copies. Because of identical TCR molecules sharing a barcode, sizes of highly expanded clones could be underestimated.

The CDR3 totals 11 residues. Trimming took off 4 bases at V and 5 bases at J, with 6 bases between the two ends. From germline, CDR1 is LGHDT and CDR2 YNNKEL (reference sequence). As to this clonotype: Its target is unknown.

TCRdb re-called the PCR reads through MiXCR, storing one row per CDR3 protein. Altogether about 630,000 distinct CDR3 sequences are present, 25% being singletons, with the ten largest covering 0.7% to 0.95%. The chain links TRBV3-1 to TRBJ2-7, with a tentative D call TRBD2 (5 bases). The clonotype was recovered from a human donor in good health. Some libraries in this study had Jurkat cell RNA spiked in. Sequencing input: naive CD8+ T cells from blood, with Jurkat cell RNA spiked in. Subset noted: FACS-sorted CD8+CD4-CCR7+CD45RA+ naive T cells. In nucleotides, the CDR3 is TGTGCCAGCAGCCCCGGGAACGAGCAGTACTTC. Amino acids: CASSPGNEQYF.